This record covers a single TCR beta chain. Time point specified: blood 4 weeks post-SBRT, at nephrectomy. Regarding treatment: 15 Gy SBRT to primary tumor, nephrectomy 4 weeks later. Nephrectomy followed 15 Gy stereotactic body radiation by 4 weeks. Clear cell pathology was present in this patient's renal cell carcinoma. Profiled with immunoSEQ multiplex PCR; TCRdb holds only in-frame clones, not every one. This sample carries about 62,000 clones, 60% to 85% of them seen once, and the ten largest clones take around 7%. This entry is derived from a study of radiation and T cells in renal cell carcinoma. Trimming stripped 5 bases from V and 5 bases from J, with 21 bases between. The CDR3 runs 16 residues. Germline lookup yields CDR1 SGHAT and CDR2 FQNNGV.

The receptor was isolated from a man in his sixties with renal cell carcinoma. The rearrangement uses TRBV11-2 and TRBJ1-1; the D gene is possibly TRBD1 (6 bases). The input for sequencing was blood, taken from a patient whose treatment included radiotherapy and nephrectomy. CDR3 loop: CASSQLILGQWTEAFF. The CDR3 DNA follows: TGTGCCAGCAGCCAACTCATTCTAGGACAGTGGACTGAAGCTTTCTTT.